The entry below gives a single TCR beta chain sequence along with its context. The data belong to a study of blood T cell repertoires in COVID-19. Study in general: T cells, B-cell-depleted T cells, or PBMCs supplied cDNA or gDNA.

The repertoire was sequenced with immunoSEQ multiplex PCR; TCRdb's copy has only in-frame clones and lacks some. Among about 59,000 clones listed, 70% to 75% were seen once. The origin of this receptor is a woman in her forties or fifties with active or convalescent COVID-19. Sequencing input: peripheral blood.

CDR3 DNA sequence: TGCAGCATTGCTCAGTCTAACTATGGCTACACCTTC. Protein: CSIAQSNYGYTF. The V and J genes are TRBV29-1 and TRBJ1-2; D is undetermined. The ends were cut back, 8 bases at V and 0 bases at J, with 10 bases in the middle. The CDR3 has 12 residues. The V gene's germline CDR1 is SQVTM and CDR2 ANQGSEA.